This T cell receptor beta chain was documented in a study of T cell responses to AZD1222 COVID-19 vaccine. Libraries were prepared by immunoSEQ multiplex PCR; TCRdb keeps only in-frame clonotypes and omits some of them. The table has tens of thousands of clones, less than 85% seen once; the top ten hold roughly 30%. Points from the study as a whole: Repertoires were collected only later (after the peak T cell response had occurred).

A note on this clone: Its antigen is as yet unknown. Additional DNA sequences in this sample encode the identical CDR3.

CDR3 size: 16 residues. V trimming: 0 bases; J trimming: 2 bases; junction bases outside the gene matches: 3. Germline CDR1 and CDR2: LNHNV and YYDKDF (reference sequence). V and J are TRBV15 and TRBJ2-1, with 8 nucleotides matching TRBD2. Sequenced here: peripheral blood, sampled on day 0 of AZD1222 vaccination. This clonotype was sampled from an adult in good health. The CDR3 DNA follows: TGTGCCACCAGCAGAGATAGGACTAGCACCTACAATGAGCAGTTCTTC. It is translated as CATSRDRTSTYNEQFF.